A single sample gave rise to the 2 T cell receptor beta chains below, sequenced in a study of cytomegalovirus exposure and HLA in healthy donors (dated by TCRdb to 2016 to 2017). Libraries were constructed by the immunoSEQ multiplex PCR assay. A mixture of 60 forward primers for TCR Vbeta segments and 13 reverse primers for TCR Jbeta segments was used in the multiplex PCR. Not all clones reach the TCRdb copy of this immuneACCESS table, which keeps in-frame sequences only. Checked studies attribute under half of the gap to unresolved V genes and leave the rest unexplained. Within this sample are about 170,000 clones, with roughly 80% of them counted one time only. The ten largest account for 0.75% to 0.9% of the sample. The source material was PBMCs. These receptors came from a woman under 30 in good health and CMV-seronegative.

V usage is TRBV28 and J usage is TRBJ1-2; D ambiguous. Trimming took off 6 bases at V and 1 base at J, with 15 bases between the two ends. The CDR3 has 15 amino acids. Per the germline V gene, CDR1 is MDHEN and CDR2 is SYDVKM. In DNA form, the CDR3 reads TGTGCCAGCAGCCCCTGGCGGGATGGTAACTATGGCTACACCTTC. Encoded protein: CASSPWRDGNYGYTF.

In this sample, this clone turned up a few times. V usage is TRBV19 and J usage is TRBJ2-7; D is unresolved. Germline-derived CDR1 and CDR2 are LNHDA and SQIVND (reference sequence). This CDR3 comprises 16 residues. The V gene lost 2 bases and the J gene lost 4 bases, with 18 bases spanning the gap. In nucleotides, the CDR3 is TGTGCCAGTAGTATACAAATGGGTCAAGAAGCGTACGAGCAGTACTTC. Translation gives CASSIQMGQEAYEQYF.